Included here is one T cell receptor beta chain sequence, with context. These data come from a study of shared clonotypes between healthy human individuals. The overall study: A couple of women and a few men aged 18 to 49 made up the donors.

CD8 cells regarded as naive lacked CD45RO, were positively chosen for CCR7, and omitted terminally differentiated effector memory CD45RA+ cells. Each donor was a Caucasian adult residing in Nashville, Tennessee. The CDR3 loop spans 15 amino acids. V was trimmed by 5 bases and J by 1 base, leaving 11 bases between them. CDR1 and CDR2 from the germline V gene are MGHDK and SYGVNS. Investigators spread the genomic DNA of each subset evenly over several immunoSEQ plates. Sequencing used immunoSEQ multiplex PCR; TCRdb keeps in-frame clones, though not all of them. The repertoire consists of some 2 million clones, with over 85% occurring once and the leading ten covering more than 0.95%.

The sequence was obtained from a man aged 18 to 30 in good health. V usage is TRBV25-1 and J usage is TRBJ2-2; tentative D call: TRBD2 (5 bases). Sample: naive CD8+ T cells sorted from blood. This chain's CDR3 is CASSQPGENTGELFF. CDR3 coding DNA: TGTGCCAGCAGTCAACCCGGGGAGAACACCGGGGAGCTGTTTTTT.